The rows below give T cell receptor beta chains drawn from one sample of a study of prognosis after radiotherapy for stage I lung cancer. In TCRdb, the multiplex PCR reads were re-called with MiXCR into one record per CDR3 protein. The table has 20,000 or so distinct CDR3 sequences, roughly 44% seen once. Sample: PBMCs, taken before or after stereotactic body radiation therapy (not recorded which). The receptors were gathered from a donor at least 50 years old with non-small cell lung cancer. Each CDR3 is given without its conserved first and last residue. Fields, in order: clone size, V gene, CDR3 protein. Rows give clone size only sometimes, using once, few, many, or a class for an expanded clone.

NA TRBV20-1 SAIHPGTGVPEAF
many TRBV10-2 ASTLAGLSTDTQY
many TRBV28 ASSDRFGYT
NA TRBV27 ASSVQGTGNKPKH
many TRBV19 ASSIAASGTVELF
many TRBV19 ASSGQGTGELF
once TRBV27 ASRTGSHEQY
many TRBV9 ASSVGQVTEAF
NA TRBV19 ASTLGYNSPLH
many TRBV7-2 ASSPRGVSNQPQH
NA TRBV6-1 ASRLEVETKY
NA TRBV4-3 ASSQYLGANVLT
medium-sized TRBV6-9 ASSLDGPYEQY